This is a list of T cell receptor beta chains from one sample in a study of shared clonotypes between healthy human individuals. The repertoire was sequenced with immunoSEQ multiplex PCR; TCRdb's copy has only in-frame clones and lacks some. The sample lists 1.5 million to 2.5 million clones, just under 95% occurring once. What was sequenced was naive CD8+ T cells sorted from blood. These receptors came from a man between 18 and 35 years old in good health. CDR3s include the opening cysteine and the closing phenylalanine or tryptophan. The D gene is left open where the match is weak. The size of a clone is reported for some rows only, either as once, few or many, or as a class for expanded clones.

clone_size j_call d_call v_call cdr3_nt cdr3_aa
- TRBJ2-7 - TRBV27 TGTGCCAGCAGTTTATCGGAGCATCTCTCCTACGAGCAGTACTTC CASSLSEHLSYEQYF
- TRBJ2-7 - TRBV4-1 TGCGCCAGCAGCCAAGACCACGAGGAGCAGTACTTC CASSQDHEEQYF
once TRBJ2-7 - TRBV7-2 TGTGCCAGCAGCTTAGGGCCTTACAAGTCCTACGAGCAGTACTTC CASSLGPYKSYEQYF
- TRBJ2-1 TRBD2 TRBV12-5 TGTGCTAGTGTGGAGCGGGACCCCTACAATGAGCAGTTCTTC CASVERDPYNEQFF
- TRBJ2-2 TRBD2 TRBV27 TGTGCCAGCAGTTTCGGACTAGCGGGCCTCCCCACCGGGGAGCTGTTTTTT CASSFGLAGLPTGELFF
- TRBJ2-2 TRBD1 TRBV7-7 TGTGCTAGCAGCCTCCGACAGGGGCTCGGGGAGCTGTTTTTT CASSLRQGLGELFF
- TRBJ2-7 TRBD2 TRBV2 TGTGCCAGCAGTGGCGGGGGCGAGCAGTACTTC CASSGGGEQYF
- TRBJ2-1 - TRBV27 TGTGCCAGCAGCTTCCTACTCGGGAATGAGCAGTTCTTC CASSFLLGNEQFF
- TRBJ2-5 - TRBV7-9 TGTGCCAGCGATAAGTGGACGGGGGGCCATGGGGAGACCCAGTACTTC CASDKWTGGHGETQYF
many TRBJ2-5 - TRBV10-3 TGTGCCATCAGTGAGCCTACACTGAATCCATGGGAGACCCAGTACTTC CAISEPTLNPWETQYF
- TRBJ2-7 - TRBV29-1 TGCAGCGTTGAAGATCGCGTCGGTTACGAGCAGTACTTC CSVEDRVGYEQYF
once TRBJ2-7 - TRBV4-1 TGCGCCAGCAGCCCTTTAGACAGTCCCTACGAGCAGTACTTC CASSPLDSPYEQYF
- TRBJ1-1 TRBD1 TRBV6-1 TGTGCCAGCACCTACAGGGGCGGGAACACTGAAGCTTTCTTT CASTYRGGNTEAFF
- TRBJ1-2 - TRBV27 TGTGCCAGCAGTTACGGGAGTAACTATGGCTACACCTTC CASSYGSNYGYTF
- TRBJ2-4 - TRBV7-3 TGTGCCAGCAGCTTAACAACGACAGCCGCCAAAAACATTCAGTACTTC CASSLTTTAAKNIQYF
- TRBJ2-7 - TRBV27 TGTGCCAGCAGTTACGGACAGGGAGGGGTGGTAGAGCAGTACTTC CASSYGQGGVVEQYF
- TRBJ2-1 - TRBV6-6 TGTGCCAGCACAGTGTGGGCCTACAATGAGCAGTTCTTC CASTVWAYNEQFF
- TRBJ1-2 - TRBV11-2 TGTGCCAGCAGCGTCCGGGACACCAACCACTATGGCTACACCTTC CASSVRDTNHYGYTF
- TRBJ2-1 - TRBV6-6 TGTGCCAGCATTATTCCCGGGACACCCTACAATGAGCAGTTCTTC CASIIPGTPYNEQFF
- TRBJ1-5 - TRBV19 TGTGCCAGTACCCCAGACAGAATAGATCAGCCCCAGCATTTT CASTPDRIDQPQHF
- TRBJ2-1 TRBD2 TRBV2 TGTGCCACTCTGCGGAGCGGGAGGGGCGATGAGCAGTTCTTC CATLRSGRGDEQFF
- TRBJ2-1 - TRBV7-7 TGTGCTAGCAGCTTAGAAGCGGAGTTTGGTAACAATGAGCAGTTCTTC CASSLEAEFGNNEQFF
- TRBJ1-2 - TRBV23-1 TGCGCCAGCAGTACGCTTAGCGGGGCGACAATGGGTGGCTACACCTTC CASSTLSGATMGGYTF
- TRBJ2-2 TRBD1 TRBV4-1 TGCGCCAGCAGCCAGGACAGGGTCTTGGGCGGGGAGCTGTTTTTT CASSQDRVLGGELFF
- TRBJ1-5 - TRBV19 TGTGCCAGTAGTATTTCATTCGATCAGCCCCAGCATTTT CASSISFDQPQHF
- TRBJ2-7 - TRBV5-4 TGTGCCAGCAGCCACGACTCCTACGAGCAGTACTTC CASSHDSYEQYF
- TRBJ2-7 - TRBV29-1 TGCAGCGTTGTGTGGGAGAGGCCCTACGAGCAGTACTTC CSVVWERPYEQYF
once TRBJ2-2 - TRBV6-1 TGTGCCAGCGGCGACACCGGGGAGCTGTTTTTT CASGDTGELFF
- TRBJ1-1 - TRBV6-5 TGTGCCAGCAGTTACTCTGGGGGGAATGAAGCTTTCTTT CASSYSGGNEAFF
- TRBJ2-7 - TRBV5-4 TGTGCCAGCAGGAAAGGTGAAGCCTACGAGCAGTACTTC CASRKGEAYEQYF
- TRBJ2-2 TRBD2 TRBV9 TGTGCCAGCAGCATACCTCGGGAGGGCCCAAACACCGGGGAGCTGTTTTTT CASSIPREGPNTGELFF
- TRBJ2-7 - TRBV5-1 TGCGCCAGCAGCTTGGGGGCAGCCTTGACCTACGAGCAGTACTTC CASSLGAALTYEQYF
few TRBJ2-7 - TRBV11-2 TGTGCCAGCAGCTTAGATCCTCTGGGCGAGCAGTACTTC CASSLDPLGEQYF
once TRBJ2-1 TRBD1 TRBV13 TGTGCCAGCAGCTCGGGACAGTACAATGAGCAGTTCTTC CASSSGQYNEQFF
- TRBJ2-7 TRBD2 TRBV9 TGTGCCAGCAGCCTAGCGGGAGACTCCTACGAGCAGTACTTC CASSLAGDSYEQYF
- TRBJ2-7 - TRBV29-1 TGCAGCGTTGAAGATCAGCAGGGGCTTAGCGAGCAGTACTTC CSVEDQQGLSEQYF
- TRBJ1-2 - TRBV7-2 TGTGCCAGCAGCTCAGTGGGGGAAGGGTACAACTATGGCTACACCTTC CASSSVGEGYNYGYTF
- TRBJ2-5 - TRBV27 TGTGCCAGCAGTTTGTTAACAGAGCAAGAGACCCAGTACTTC CASSLLTEQETQYF
- TRBJ2-7 - TRBV6-6 TGTGCCAGCAGTGATACCACAACGGGCGAGCAGTACTTC CASSDTTTGEQYF
- TRBJ2-7 - TRBV5-6 TGTGCCAGCAGCCCCGGCGGGTCCTACGAGCAGTACTTC CASSPGGSYEQYF
once TRBJ1-5 - TRBV6-1 TGTGCCAGCACAGCAGGGGTTATCAATCAGCCCCAGCATTTT CASTAGVINQPQHF
- TRBJ2-3 TRBD2 TRBV5-4 TGTGCCAGCAGCCCCCTAGCGGACTCTTCCACAGATACGCAGTATTTT CASSPLADSSTDTQYF
- TRBJ1-2 - TRBV6-5 TGTGCCAGCAGTTACCGGGGGGGGTTTACTAACTATGGCTACACCTTC CASSYRGGFTNYGYTF
- TRBJ2-7 - TRBV6-1 TGTGCCAGCAGCCTCTCCAGCAGCTCCTACGAGCAGTACTTC CASSLSSSSYEQYF
- TRBJ2-4 - TRBV23-1 TGCGCCAGCAGTCGAACTGGCGGGTTTTGCTTGTCCAAAAACATTCAGTACTTC CASSRTGGFCLSKNIQYF
- TRBJ1-4 - TRBV18 TGTGCCAGCTCACCAAAGGAGCCCAGTTTAAATGAAAAACTGTTTTTT CASSPKEPSLNEKLFF
- TRBJ1-1 - TRBV7-6 TGTGCCAGCAGCTTACACTCATCAAACACTGAAGCTTTCTTT CASSLHSSNTEAFF
- TRBJ1-1 TRBD1 TRBV5-6 TGTGCCAGCAGCCCTCGAACCGGGACAGAGTCGAACACTGAAGCTTTCTTT CASSPRTGTESNTEAFF
- TRBJ1-1 - TRBV13 TGTGCCAGCAGCTTAACAAACACTGAAGCTTTCTTT CASSLTNTEAFF
- TRBJ2-7 - TRBV15 TGTGCCACCAGTCCCAGCCGGGAACCTTCCTACGAGCAGTACTTC CATSPSREPSYEQYF
- TRBJ2-7 TRBD2 TRBV12-5 TGTGCTAGTGGCCGATTCTCGGGACTAGCGGGTTCCTACGAGCAGTACTTC CASGRFSGLAGSYEQYF
- TRBJ2-5 TRBD2 TRBV5-4 TGTGCCAGCTGGGAGGCGGGGGGTCCCCAAGAGACCCAGTACTTC CASWEAGGPQETQYF
- TRBJ2-7 - TRBV30 TGTGCCTGGAGTGTACTTGGCGTTTACGAGCAGTACTTC CAWSVLGVYEQYF
- TRBJ2-1 - TRBV7-9 TGTGCCAGCAGCCGCGTCAGCTCCTACAATGAGCAGTTCTTC CASSRVSSYNEQFF
- TRBJ2-7 - TRBV9 TGTGCCAGCAGTCGACTGGGGGGCTCCTACGAGCAGTACTTC CASSRLGGSYEQYF
- TRBJ2-7 - TRBV11-2 TGTGCCAGCAGCCCAACCTACGAATCCTACGAGCAGTACTTC CASSPTYESYEQYF